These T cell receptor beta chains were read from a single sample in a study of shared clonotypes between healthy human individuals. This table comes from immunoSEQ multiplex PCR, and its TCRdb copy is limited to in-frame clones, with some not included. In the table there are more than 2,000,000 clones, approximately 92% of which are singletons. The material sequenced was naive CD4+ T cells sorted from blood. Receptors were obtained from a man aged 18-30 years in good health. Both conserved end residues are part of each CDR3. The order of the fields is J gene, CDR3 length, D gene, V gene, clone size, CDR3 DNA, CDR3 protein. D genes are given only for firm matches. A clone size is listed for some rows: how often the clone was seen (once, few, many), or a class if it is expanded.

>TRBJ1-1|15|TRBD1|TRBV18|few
TGTGCCAGCTCACCACCGGACAGGGACAGCACTGAAGCTTTCTTT
CASSPPDRDSTEAFF
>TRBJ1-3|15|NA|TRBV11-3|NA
TGTGCCAGCAGCTTAAACGGCCGCTCTGGAAACACCATATATTTT
CASSLNGRSGNTIYF
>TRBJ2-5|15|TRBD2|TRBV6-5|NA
TGTGCCAGCAAAACTAGCGGGAGGTACCAAGAGACCCAGTACTTC
CASKTSGRYQETQYF
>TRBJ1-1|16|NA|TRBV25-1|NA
TGTGCCAGCAGTGAATTTGGTGGCGCGGCGAACACTGAAGCTTTCTTT
CASSEFGGAANTEAFF
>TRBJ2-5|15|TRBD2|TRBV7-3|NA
TGTGCCAGCAGCTTGAGCGGGGGGTACCAAGAGACCCAGTACTTC
CASSLSGGYQETQYF
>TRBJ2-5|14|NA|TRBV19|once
TGTGCCAGCTCCGAATGGGGCGTTAAGGAGACCCAGTACTTC
CASSEWGVKETQYF
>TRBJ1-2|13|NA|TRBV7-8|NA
TGTGCCAGCAGCAAATCGACAGACTATGGCTACACCTTC
CASSKSTDYGYTF
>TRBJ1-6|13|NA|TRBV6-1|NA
TGTGCCAGCATGCAGGGTAGGGGTTCACCCCTCCACTTT
CASMQGRGSPLHF
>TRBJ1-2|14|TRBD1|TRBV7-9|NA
TGTGCCAGCATTTACGGGACAGGGGGACAAGGCTACACCTTC
CASIYGTGGQGYTF
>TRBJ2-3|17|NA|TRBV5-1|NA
TGCGCCAGCAGCTTTAGACAGGGCTCTAGCGGCACAGATACGCAGTATTTT
CASSFRQGSSGTDTQYF
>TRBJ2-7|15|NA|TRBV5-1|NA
TGCGCCAGCAGCTTGGGAGGGGGTGCCCCCTACGAGCAGTACTTC
CASSLGGGAPYEQYF
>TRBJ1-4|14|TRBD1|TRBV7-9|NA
TGTGCCAGCAGCTCTGACAGGGGTAATGAAAAACTGTTTTTT
CASSSDRGNEKLFF
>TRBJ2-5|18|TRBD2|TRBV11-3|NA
TGTGCCAGCAGCCCCCGCACCACTAGCGGGGGGGCCCAAGAGACCCAGTACTTC
CASSPRTTSGGAQETQYF
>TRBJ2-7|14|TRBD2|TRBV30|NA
TGTGCCTGGAGTGTTTCTGCGGGAGGGAGGGAGCAGTACTTC
CAWSVSAGGREQYF
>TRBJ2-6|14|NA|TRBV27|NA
TGTGCCAGCAGCCTGGAGGGCGGGGCCAACGTCCTGACTTTC
CASSLEGGANVLTF
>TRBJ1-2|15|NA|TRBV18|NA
TGTGCCAGCTCACCACAACAGGGAGATATGGCTGGCTACACCTTC
CASSPQQGDMAGYTF
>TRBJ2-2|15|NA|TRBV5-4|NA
TGTGCCAGCAGCTTGGACCTGGAGGGGGCCGGGGAGCTGTTTTTT
CASSLDLEGAGELFF
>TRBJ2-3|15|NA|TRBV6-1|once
TGTGCCAGCAGTGTCGACAGGTCAAGCACAGATACGCAGTATTTT
CASSVDRSSTDTQYF
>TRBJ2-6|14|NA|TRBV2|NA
TGTGCCAGCATGGGGGGGCTTGGGGCCAACGTCCTGACTTTC
CASMGGLGANVLTF
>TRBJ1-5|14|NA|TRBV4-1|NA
TGCGCCAGCAGCCAAGAGCAGGGTCTACAGCCCCAGCATTTT
CASSQEQGLQPQHF
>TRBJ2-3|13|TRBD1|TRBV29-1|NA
TGCAGCGCCGACAGGGGCCCCACAGATACGCAGTATTTT
CSADRGPTDTQYF
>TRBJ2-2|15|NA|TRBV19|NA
TGTGCCAGTAGTATAAGTAACGGGGCTACCGGGGAGCTGTTTTTT
CASSISNGATGELFF
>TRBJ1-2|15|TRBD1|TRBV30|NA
TGTGCCTGGAGCCGGGACAGGGGGCTGATCTATGGCTACACCTTC
CAWSRDRGLIYGYTF
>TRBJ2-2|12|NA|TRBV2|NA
TGTGCCAGCAGTGGGGGCCGCGGGGAGCTGTTTTTT
CASSGGRGELFF
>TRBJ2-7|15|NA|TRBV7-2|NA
TGTGCCAGCAGCCCATACTCCGGTCAGGGTAGCGAGCAGTACTTC
CASSPYSGQGSEQYF
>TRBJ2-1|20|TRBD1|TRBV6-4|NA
TGTGCCAGCAGGGGACAGGGGCCCCTTTTAGCGCCGAGCTCCTACAATGAGCAGTTCTTC
CASRGQGPLLAPSSYNEQFF
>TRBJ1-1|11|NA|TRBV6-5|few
TGTGCTTCCGGGGAGAACACTGAAGCTTTCTTT
CASGENTEAFF
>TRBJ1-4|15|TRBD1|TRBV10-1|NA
TGCGCCAGCAGTGAGAGCGGGACAGGGTTTGAAAAACTGTTTTTT
CASSESGTGFEKLFF
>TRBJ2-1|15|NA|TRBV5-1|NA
TGCGCCAGCAGCAGTACTCCTAGCTCCTACAATGAGCAGTTCTTC
CASSSTPSSYNEQFF
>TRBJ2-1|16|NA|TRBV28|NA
TGTGCCAGCAGTTTGACAGGCATCAGCTCCTACAATGAGCAGTTCTTC
CASSLTGISSYNEQFF
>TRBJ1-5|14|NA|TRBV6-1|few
TGTGCCAGCAGTGAAGGACCGACCCATCAGCCCCAGCATTTT
CASSEGPTHQPQHF